One sample yielded the 20 T cell receptor beta chains listed below, sequenced in a study of shared clonotypes between healthy human individuals. Only in-frame clones appear in the TCRdb table, and some are missing; sequencing was by immunoSEQ multiplex PCR. The sample has roughly 2.6 million clones; approximately 92% are singletons. The sequencing input was naive CD4+ T cells sorted from blood. Sample subset: CD45RA+ positively selected. The receptors originated from a man between 18 and 29 years old in good health.

The chain employs TRBV5-1 and TRBJ1-1; D not certain. Germline loops: CDR1 SGHRS, CDR2 YFSETQ. Trimming cost V 3 bases and J 2 bases, with 8 bases left between them. CDR3 size: 13 residues. The chain's CDR3 is CASSSSTNTEAFF. Here the CDR3 DNA reads TGCGCCAGCAGCTCCTCCACAAACACTGAAGCTTTCTTT.

The rearrangement joins TRBV2 to TRBJ2-1; possible D gene TRBD2, 5 bases. Germline V CDR1 and CDR2: SNHLY, FYNNEI. Trimming stripped 6 bases from V and 3 bases from J, with 12 bases between. The CDR3 loop spans 14 amino acids. The CDR3, as DNA: TGTGCCAGCAGCGCCTACGGGGTCTACAATGAGCAGTTCTTC. Its translation: CASSAYGVYNEQFF.

The CDR3 DNA reads as TGTGCCAGTAGTATTACTACTAGCACAGATACGCAGTATTTT. This gives the protein CASSITTSTDTQYF. The chain has TRBV19 and TRBJ2-3; no reliable D call. The germline V and J ends were trimmed by 3 bases and 0 bases, with 7 bases remaining between them. This CDR3 spans 14 amino acids. CDR1 is LNHDA, CDR2 SQIVND, per germline (reference sequence).

V and J are TRBV7-9 and TRBJ1-5; 7 positions match TRBD1. Per germline, CDR1 SEHNR and CDR2 FQNEAQ (reference sequence). The junction had 7 bases not matched to a gene; V was cut back by 2 bases and J by 3 bases. The CDR3 covers 16 residues. In DNA, the CDR3 is TGTGCCAGCAGCTTACAGCAGGGGGGCCTCAATCAGCCCCAGCATTTT. Protein: CASSLQQGGLNQPQHF.

Points on this clone: This same CDR3 is encoded by further DNA sequences in the sample. J is TRBJ2-2 and V is TRBV7-2, with D possibly being TRBD1 (5 bases). The length of the CDR3 is 15 residues. The germline V gene encodes CDR1 SGHTA and CDR2 FQGNSA. V lost 0 bases, J lost 0 bases, and 5 bases lay in between. The CDR3 DNA reads as TGTGCCAGCAGCTTAGCGGGGCCGAACACCGGGGAGCTGTTTTTT. It is translated as CASSLAGPNTGELFF.

Of note for this clone: The same CDR3 can be traced to other DNA sequences in this sample. The chain couples TRBV5-1 to TRBJ1-5; unclear D gene. There are 13 residues in the CDR3. The germline V gene has CDR1 SGHRS and CDR2 YFSETQ. Between the trimmed V and J ends, which lost 0 bases and 4 bases, there was a span of 5 bases. Written as DNA, the CDR3 is TGCGCCAGCAGCTTGGCCCCTAATCAGCCCCAGCATTTT. Translation: CASSLAPNQPQHF.

The chain has TRBV7-2 and TRBJ2-3, with a possible D match to TRBD2 (6 bases). The V gene's germline CDR1 is SGHTA and CDR2 FQGNSA. The CDR3 has 13 residues. V lost 5 bases and J lost 10, with 16 bases in between. CDR3 sequence: CASSPGLSEAQYF. The CDR3 coding sequence is TGTGCCAGCAGCCCGGGACTGAGCGAGGCGCAGTATTTT.

The V gene is TRBV13, the J gene TRBJ1-6, with TRBD1 identical over 7 bases. J gave up 5 bases and V 2 bases, and 3 bases lay outside the gene matches. Germline V CDR1 and CDR2: PRHDT, FYEKMQ (reference sequence). This CDR3 has 15 amino acids. CDR3 nucleotide sequence: TGTGCCAGCAGCTTACTGACAGGGAATAATTCACCCCTCCACTTT. Translating it yields CASSLLTGNNSPLHF.

This chain connects TRBV27 to TRBJ2-5, with D perhaps TRBD1 (5 bases). The V gene lost 2 bases and the J gene lost 2 bases, with 9 bases spanning the gap. From germline, CDR1 is MNHEY and CDR2 SMNVEV (reference sequence). The CDR3 covers 14 residues. The CDR3 loop is CASSLVGLQETQYF. The CDR3 DNA sequence: TGTGCCAGCAGTTTAGTGGGGCTTCAAGAGACCCAGTACTTC.

The J gene is TRBJ2-2, the V gene TRBV10-1; TRBD1 is a possible D gene (5 bases). The germline gives CDR1 WNHNN, CDR2 SYGVQD (reference sequence). This CDR3 region has 13 residues. V was pared by 6 bases and J by 5 bases, with 10 bases between. The CDR3 sequence: CASRVDRTGELFF. In DNA, the CDR3 is TGCGCCAGCAGGGTTGACAGAACCGGGGAGCTGTTTTTT.

The chain is built from TRBV27 and TRBJ1-6; 7 nucleotides align to TRBD1. Germline loops: CDR1 MNHEY, CDR2 SMNVEV (reference sequence). J lost 15 bases, V lost 2 bases, and 7 bases had no gene match. The CDR3 length is 13 residues. The CDR3 coding sequence is TGTGCCAGCAGTTTAAGGGGGCAGGGGATCCTCCACTTT. This encodes CASSLRGQGILHF.

This rearrangement joins TRBV7-2 to TRBJ1-4; TRBD1 aligns across 7 bases. This CDR3 region has 15 residues. Germline V gene data show CDR1 as SGHTA and CDR2 as FQGNSA. Germline trimming cut 1 base from V and 8 bases from J; bases unmatched to any gene: 7. The CDR3 protein is CASSLVTGAGEKLFF. The CDR3 coding sequence is TGTGCCAGCAGCTTAGTTACAGGGGCAGGAGAAAAACTGTTTTTT.

The chain couples TRBV6-1 to TRBJ1-5; 9 bases map to TRBD1. The ends lost 4 bases at V and 3 bases at J; junction bases unmatched: 7. This CDR3 spans 16 amino acids. Germline CDR1 and CDR2: MNHNS and SASEGT. The CDR3 sequence is CASSGPDRGDNQPQHF. CDR3 bases: TGTGCCAGCAGTGGACCCGACAGGGGGGACAATCAGCCCCAGCATTTT.

The gene calls are TRBV29-1 and TRBJ2-3; 8 bases fit TRBD1. The CDR3 is made up of 16 amino acids. CDR1 and CDR2 from the germline V gene are SQVTM and ANQGSEA. Trimming at V came to 5 bases and at J to 7 bases, leaving 17 bases not matched to a gene. Here the CDR3 DNA reads TGCAGCGTTCCCTATGGGGTCAGGGGGCTGTTTTATACGCAGTATTTT. Translated: CSVPYGVRGLFYTQYF.

This clone was detected once. The chain has TRBV7-2 and TRBJ2-7; D gene uncertain. Germline CDR1 reads SGHTA; CDR2 reads FQGNSA. The CDR3 length is 15 residues. Trimming stripped 2 bases from V and 0 bases from J, with 11 bases between. Here the CDR3 DNA reads TGTGCCAGCAGCTTAATGGTCGGAAGCTCCTACGAGCAGTACTTC. It yields the protein CASSLMVGSSYEQYF.

Regarding this clone: Additional DNA sequences in this sample encode the identical CDR3. CDR3 protein: CASSLTGSNSPLHF. The DNA of the CDR3 is TGTGCCAGCAGTTTAACTGGGAGCAATTCACCCCTCCACTTT. V is TRBV28 and J is TRBJ1-6; D call uncertain. The CDR3 runs to 14 residues. V dropped 2 bases and J dropped 7 bases, with 9 bases sitting between them. Per the germline V gene, CDR1 is MDHEN and CDR2 is SYDVKM. The full variable domain, rest sourced from reference TRBV28 and TRBJ1-6, is DVKVTQSSRYLVKRTGEKVFLECVQDMDHENMFWYRQDPGLGLRLIYFSYDVKMKEKGDIPEGYSVSREKKERFSLILESASTNQTSMYLCASSLTGSNSPLHFGNGTRLTVT.

This clone has a handful of counts. The chain has TRBV6-4 and TRBJ2-7, with D uncertain. CDR1 is MRHNA and CDR2 is SNTAGT in the germline V gene. This CDR3 spans 15 amino acids. V was shortened by 10 bases and J by 1 base, with 20 bases between the two germline ends. CDR3 region: CAKPTYPLPSYEQYF. CDR3 sequence (DNA): TGTGCCAAACCTACCTACCCGTTGCCGTCCTACGAGCAGTACTTC.

The chain couples TRBV7-6 to TRBJ2-2, with D uncertain. Trimming stripped 2 bases from V and 2 bases from J, with 12 bases between. Germline assignment: CDR1 SGHVS and CDR2 FNYEAQ. The CDR3 spans 16 residues. The CDR3, as DNA: TGTGCCAGCAGCTTAAGCCCCCAGGTCAACACCGGGGAGCTGTTTTTT. This gives the protein CASSLSPQVNTGELFF.

The chain has TRBV30 and TRBJ2-3; unclear D gene. From germline, CDR1 is GTSNPN and CDR2 SVGIG (reference sequence). Trimming took off 1 base at V and 3 bases at J, with 5 bases between the two ends. The length of the CDR3 is 12 residues. CDR3 sequence: CAWSDHTDTQYF. Here the CDR3 DNA reads TGTGCCTGGAGTGACCATACAGATACGCAGTATTTT.

As DNA, the CDR3 is TGTGCCAGCAGCTGGACTGCCGACAATGAGCAGTTCTTC. This codes for CASSWTADNEQFF. This chain connects TRBV6-5 to TRBJ2-1, with D possibly TRBD2 on 5 matching bases. V lost 6 bases, J lost 5 bases, and 11 bases lay in between. This CDR3 is 13 amino acids long. The germline V gene encodes CDR1 MNHEY and CDR2 SVGAGI.